Listed below are T cell receptor beta chains from one sample, sequenced in a study of T cells in Graves' hyperthyroidism and ophthalmopathy. A single record per CDR3 protein comes from TCRdb applying MiXCR to the multiplex PCR reads. The data contain a few hundred thousand distinct CDR3 sequences, 15% to 20% of them singletons. Material: blood. The receptors were sampled from a woman in her forties with Graves' ophthalmopathy. Each CDR3 is given with its conserved first and last residue.

v_call: TRBV6-5; j_call: TRBJ2-2; cdr3_aa: CASSPGLAGVAGELFF
v_call: TRBV6-5; j_call: TRBJ1-5; cdr3_aa: CASSTGGSVGNQPQHF
v_call: TRBV28; j_call: TRBJ1-1; cdr3_aa: CASSSGGGNTEAFF
v_call: TRBV28; j_call: TRBJ2-5; cdr3_aa: CASSLPVQETQYF
v_call: TRBV19; j_call: TRBJ1-2; cdr3_aa: CASRGQGLNYGYTF
v_call: TRBV12-3/TRBV12-4; j_call: TRBJ1-2; cdr3_aa: CASSLGEKYGYTF
v_call: TRBV6-2/TRBV6-3; j_call: TRBJ2-4; cdr3_aa: CASQREAKNIQYF
v_call: TRBV15; j_call: TRBJ2-4; cdr3_aa: CATSSRDTLAKNFQYF
v_call: TRBV12-3/TRBV12-4; j_call: TRBJ1-2; cdr3_aa: CASTLGTGNAGYTF
v_call: TRBV27; j_call: TRBJ2-7; cdr3_aa: CASSLFGLAGGYEQYF
v_call: TRBV10-2; j_call: TRBJ2-5; cdr3_aa: CASSEGMGTQYF
v_call: TRBV27; j_call: TRBJ2-7; cdr3_aa: CASSPGTGGGEQYF
v_call: TRBV6-2/TRBV6-3; j_call: TRBJ1-5; cdr3_aa: CASSYSSSWGIQPQHF
v_call: TRBV11-2; j_call: TRBJ2-5; cdr3_aa: CASSLLAGEETQYF
v_call: TRBV13; j_call: TRBJ1-5; cdr3_aa: CASSYRGFQPQHF
v_call: TRBV7-3; j_call: TRBJ2-2; cdr3_aa: CASSLNAPGGGNTGELFF
v_call: TRBV20-1; j_call: TRBJ2-2; cdr3_aa: CSARVTGTTGELFF
v_call: TRBV6-2/TRBV6-3; j_call: TRBJ1-2; cdr3_aa: CASATGGFDGYTF
v_call: TRBV15; j_call: TRBJ2-5; cdr3_aa: CATSSGGGETQYF
v_call: TRBV2; j_call: TRBJ2-1; cdr3_aa: CASSERRREPYNEQFF
v_call: TRBV7-9; j_call: TRBJ2-5; cdr3_aa: CASSLAGLAQYF
v_call: TRBV7-8; j_call: TRBJ1-5; cdr3_aa: CASSRTGLWSNQPQHF
v_call: TRBV30; j_call: TRBJ1-2; cdr3_aa: CAWSVGDRGNYGYTF
v_call: TRBV11-2; j_call: TRBJ2-5; cdr3_aa: CASAGRQETQYF
v_call: TRBV30; j_call: TRBJ1-6; cdr3_aa: CAWSPGTGFSVNSPLHF
v_call: TRBV27; j_call: TRBJ1-5; cdr3_aa: CASSFSGSVQPQHF
v_call: TRBV30; j_call: TRBJ2-5; cdr3_aa: CAWGRRGLETQYF
v_call: TRBV12-3/TRBV12-4; j_call: TRBJ2-2; cdr3_aa: CASSLTGGIGELFF
v_call: TRBV29-1; j_call: TRBJ1-1; cdr3_aa: CSVDRELTEAFF
v_call: TRBV27; j_call: TRBJ2-7; cdr3_aa: CASRPGTGLAGGFYEQYF
v_call: TRBV28; j_call: TRBJ2-2; cdr3_aa: CASSDGQNTGELFF
v_call: TRBV30; j_call: TRBJ1-5; cdr3_aa: CAWGTGPDQPQHF
v_call: TRBV18; j_call: TRBJ2-7; cdr3_aa: CASSPPSRQTYEQYF
v_call: TRBV12-3/TRBV12-4; j_call: TRBJ1-2; cdr3_aa: CASSPEGGGTNYGYTF
v_call: TRBV15; j_call: TRBJ2-2; cdr3_aa: CATSREGRGTGELFF
v_call: TRBV24-1; j_call: TRBJ2-3; cdr3_aa: CATSDPAFTSGGTDTQYF
v_call: TRBV20-1; j_call: TRBJ2-4; cdr3_aa: CSARMAGEGYIQYF
v_call: TRBV6-2/TRBV6-3; j_call: TRBJ1-5; cdr3_aa: CASSYIEGTGNQPQHF
v_call: TRBV6-5; j_call: TRBJ2-2; cdr3_aa: CASSYSGNRRSSGELFF
v_call: TRBV9; j_call: TRBJ1-1; cdr3_aa: CASSVATTTQHHEAFF
v_call: TRBV24-1; j_call: TRBJ1-1; cdr3_aa: CATSDMGTEAFF
v_call: TRBV5-1; j_call: TRBJ1-1; cdr3_aa: CASSSTPGGTEAFF
v_call: TRBV6-2/TRBV6-3; j_call: TRBJ1-1; cdr3_aa: CASSHRQIGKDTEAFF
v_call: TRBV7-2; j_call: TRBJ1-1; cdr3_aa: CASSLVIGGDTEAFF
v_call: TRBV12-3/TRBV12-4; j_call: TRBJ1-3; cdr3_aa: CASTRDHSGNTIYF
v_call: TRBV12-5; j_call: TRBJ1-2; cdr3_aa: CASGFDVEGPQKSNYGYTF
v_call: TRBV7-2; j_call: TRBJ2-7; cdr3_aa: CASSSSSVSSYEQYF
v_call: TRBV7-9; j_call: TRBJ2-5; cdr3_aa: CASTYGGQRQETQYF